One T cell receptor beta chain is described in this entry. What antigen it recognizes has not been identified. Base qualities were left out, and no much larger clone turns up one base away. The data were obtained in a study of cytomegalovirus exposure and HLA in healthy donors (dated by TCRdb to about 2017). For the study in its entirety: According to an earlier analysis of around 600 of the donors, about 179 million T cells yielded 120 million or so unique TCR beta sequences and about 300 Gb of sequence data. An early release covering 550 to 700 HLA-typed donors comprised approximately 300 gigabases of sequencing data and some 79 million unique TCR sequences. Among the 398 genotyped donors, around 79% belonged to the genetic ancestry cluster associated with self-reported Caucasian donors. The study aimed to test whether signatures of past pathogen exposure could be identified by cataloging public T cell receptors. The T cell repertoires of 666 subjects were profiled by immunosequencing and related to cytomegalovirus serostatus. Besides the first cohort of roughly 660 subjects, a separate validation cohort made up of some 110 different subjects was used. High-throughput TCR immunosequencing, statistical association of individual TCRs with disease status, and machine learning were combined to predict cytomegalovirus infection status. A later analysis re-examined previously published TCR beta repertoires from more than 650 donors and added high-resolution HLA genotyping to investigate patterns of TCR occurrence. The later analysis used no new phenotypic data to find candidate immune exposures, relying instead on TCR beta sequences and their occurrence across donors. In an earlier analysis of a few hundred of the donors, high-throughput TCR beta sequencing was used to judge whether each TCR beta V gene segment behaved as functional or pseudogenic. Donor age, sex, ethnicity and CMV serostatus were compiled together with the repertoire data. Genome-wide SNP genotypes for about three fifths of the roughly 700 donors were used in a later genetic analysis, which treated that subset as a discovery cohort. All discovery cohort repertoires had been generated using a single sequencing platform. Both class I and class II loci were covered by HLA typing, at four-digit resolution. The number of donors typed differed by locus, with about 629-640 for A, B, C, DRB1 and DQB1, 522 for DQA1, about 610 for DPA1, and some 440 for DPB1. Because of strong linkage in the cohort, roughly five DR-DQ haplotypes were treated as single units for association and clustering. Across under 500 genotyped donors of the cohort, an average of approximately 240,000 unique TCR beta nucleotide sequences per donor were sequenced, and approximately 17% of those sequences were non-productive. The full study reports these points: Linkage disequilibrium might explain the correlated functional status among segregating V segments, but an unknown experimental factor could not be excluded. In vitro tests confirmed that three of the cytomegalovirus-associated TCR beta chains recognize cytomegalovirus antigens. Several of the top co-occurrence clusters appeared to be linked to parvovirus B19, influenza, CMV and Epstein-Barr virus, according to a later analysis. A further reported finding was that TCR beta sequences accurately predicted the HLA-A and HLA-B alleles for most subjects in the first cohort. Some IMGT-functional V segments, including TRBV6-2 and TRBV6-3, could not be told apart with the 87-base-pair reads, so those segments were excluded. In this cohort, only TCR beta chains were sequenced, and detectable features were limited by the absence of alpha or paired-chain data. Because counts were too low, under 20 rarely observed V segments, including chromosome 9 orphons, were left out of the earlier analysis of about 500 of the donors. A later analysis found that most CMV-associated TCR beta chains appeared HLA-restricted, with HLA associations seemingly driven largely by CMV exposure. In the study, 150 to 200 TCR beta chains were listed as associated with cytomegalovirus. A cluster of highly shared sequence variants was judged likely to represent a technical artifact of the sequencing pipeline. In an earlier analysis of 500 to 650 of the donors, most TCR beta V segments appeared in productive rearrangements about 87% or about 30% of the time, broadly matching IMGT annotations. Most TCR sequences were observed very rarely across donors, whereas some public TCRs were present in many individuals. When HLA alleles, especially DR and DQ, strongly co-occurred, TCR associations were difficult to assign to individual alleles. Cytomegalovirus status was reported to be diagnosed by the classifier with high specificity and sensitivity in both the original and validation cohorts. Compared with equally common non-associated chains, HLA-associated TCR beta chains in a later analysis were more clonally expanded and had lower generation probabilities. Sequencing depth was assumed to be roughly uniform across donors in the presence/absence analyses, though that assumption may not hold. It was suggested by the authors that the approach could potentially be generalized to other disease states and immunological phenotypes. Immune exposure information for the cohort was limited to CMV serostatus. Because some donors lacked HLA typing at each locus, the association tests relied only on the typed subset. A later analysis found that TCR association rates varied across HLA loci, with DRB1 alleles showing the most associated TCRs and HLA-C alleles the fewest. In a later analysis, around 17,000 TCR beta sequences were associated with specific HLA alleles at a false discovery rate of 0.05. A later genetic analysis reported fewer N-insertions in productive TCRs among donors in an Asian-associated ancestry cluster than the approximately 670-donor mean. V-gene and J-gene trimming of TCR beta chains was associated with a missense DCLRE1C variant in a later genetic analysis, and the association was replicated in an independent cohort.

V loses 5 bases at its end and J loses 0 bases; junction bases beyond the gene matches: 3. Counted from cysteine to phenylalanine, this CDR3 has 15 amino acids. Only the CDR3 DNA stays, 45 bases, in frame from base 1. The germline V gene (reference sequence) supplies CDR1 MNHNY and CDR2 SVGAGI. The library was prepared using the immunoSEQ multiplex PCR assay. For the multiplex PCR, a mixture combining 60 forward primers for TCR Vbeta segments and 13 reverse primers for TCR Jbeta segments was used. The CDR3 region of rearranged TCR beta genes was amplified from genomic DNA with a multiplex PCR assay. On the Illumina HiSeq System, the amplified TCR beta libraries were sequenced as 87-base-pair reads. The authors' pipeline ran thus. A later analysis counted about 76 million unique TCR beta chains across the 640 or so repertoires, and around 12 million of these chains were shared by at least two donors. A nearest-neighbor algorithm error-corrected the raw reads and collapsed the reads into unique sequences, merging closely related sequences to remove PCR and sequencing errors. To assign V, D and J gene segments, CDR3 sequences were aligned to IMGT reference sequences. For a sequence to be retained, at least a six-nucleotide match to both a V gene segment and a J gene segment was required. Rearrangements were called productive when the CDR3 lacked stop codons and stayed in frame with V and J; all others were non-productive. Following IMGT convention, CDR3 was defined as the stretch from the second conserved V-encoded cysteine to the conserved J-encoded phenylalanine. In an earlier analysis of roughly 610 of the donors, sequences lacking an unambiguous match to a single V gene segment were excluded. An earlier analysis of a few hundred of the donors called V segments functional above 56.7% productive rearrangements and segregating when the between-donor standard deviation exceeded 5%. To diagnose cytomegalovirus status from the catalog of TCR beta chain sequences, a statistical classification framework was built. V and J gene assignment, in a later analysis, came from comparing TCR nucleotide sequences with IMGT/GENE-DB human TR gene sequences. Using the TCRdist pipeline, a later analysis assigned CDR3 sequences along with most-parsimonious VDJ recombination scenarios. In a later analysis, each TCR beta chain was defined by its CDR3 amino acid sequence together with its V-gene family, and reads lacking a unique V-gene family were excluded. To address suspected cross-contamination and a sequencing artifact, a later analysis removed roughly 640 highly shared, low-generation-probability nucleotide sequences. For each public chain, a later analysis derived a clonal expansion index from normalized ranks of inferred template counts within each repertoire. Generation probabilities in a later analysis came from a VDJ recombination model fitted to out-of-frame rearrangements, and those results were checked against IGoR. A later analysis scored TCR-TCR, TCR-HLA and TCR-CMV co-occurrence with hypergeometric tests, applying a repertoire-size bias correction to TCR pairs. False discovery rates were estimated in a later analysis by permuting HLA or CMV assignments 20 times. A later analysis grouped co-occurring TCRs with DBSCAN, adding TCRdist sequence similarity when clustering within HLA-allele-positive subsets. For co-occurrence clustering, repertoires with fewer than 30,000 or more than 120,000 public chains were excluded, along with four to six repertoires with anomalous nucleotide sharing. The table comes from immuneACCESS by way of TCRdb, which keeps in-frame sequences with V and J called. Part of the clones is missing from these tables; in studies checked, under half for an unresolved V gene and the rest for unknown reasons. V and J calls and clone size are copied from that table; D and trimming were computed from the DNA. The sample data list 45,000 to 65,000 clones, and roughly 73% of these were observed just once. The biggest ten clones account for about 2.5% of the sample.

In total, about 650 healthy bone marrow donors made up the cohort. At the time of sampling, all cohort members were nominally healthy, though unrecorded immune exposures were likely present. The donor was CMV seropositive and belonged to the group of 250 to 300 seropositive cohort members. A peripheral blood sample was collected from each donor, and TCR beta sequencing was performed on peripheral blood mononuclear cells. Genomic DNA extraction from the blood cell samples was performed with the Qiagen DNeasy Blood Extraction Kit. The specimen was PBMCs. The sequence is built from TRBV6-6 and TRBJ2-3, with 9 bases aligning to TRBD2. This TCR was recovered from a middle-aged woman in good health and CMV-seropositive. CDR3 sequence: CASSQAGGSTDTQYF. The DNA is TGTGCCAGCAGTCAAGCGGGGGGAAGCACAGATACGCAGTATTTT.